The source of this T cell receptor (beta chain) is a study of T cells in Graves' hyperthyroidism and ophthalmopathy. This clonotype was recorded a few times. With 4 bases removed from V and 5 bases from J, the gap between germline ends came to 11 bases. CDR1 and CDR2 (germline): MGHRA, YSYEKL. The CDR3 length is 13 residues. Using RNA transcripts as the source, TCR beta CDR3 regions were amplified. Carried out on the TCR CDR3, a first-round RT-PCR used the HTBI primer set. TCRdb reanalysed the multiplex PCR reads using MiXCR and keeps one entry per CDR3 protein. This sample has around 620,000 distinct CDR3 sequences, with 14% found just once. The PBMCs had their origin in more than 9.5 ml of fresh peripheral blood.

J is TRBJ2-5 and V is TRBV4-1; the D gene could be TRBD1 or TRBD2 (5 bases each). The receptor's source is a woman younger than 30 with Graves' ophthalmopathy. Sequencing was done on a sample of blood. CDR3 bases: TGCGCCAGCAGCCGCTGGGACGTTGAGACCCAGTACTTC. Translation gives CASSRWDVETQYF.